These 16 T cell receptor beta chains share one sample of origin, sequenced in a study of identical twins. TCRdb re-analysed the 5' RACE reads in MiXCR, keeping a single row per CDR3 protein. Here the sample spans under 300,000 distinct CDR3 sequences, over 5.5% being singletons. The data also belong to a second study, concerning T cells expressing NK-cell markers.

Sample: CD8+ T cells sorted from blood. The source is a woman between 18 and 29 years old in good health.

This clonotype has more than one count but fewer than ten. The chain combines TRBV13 with TRBJ2-3; 8 bases agree with TRBD1. The CDR3 spans 17 residues. Looked up from germline, CDR1 is PRHDT and CDR2 is FYEKMQ (reference sequence). V gave up 4 bases and J gave up 2 bases; unmatched junction bases: 11. CDR3 sequence reads: CASSSYVDRGNTDTQYF. The DNA for the CDR3 is TGTGCCAGCAGCTCCTACGTCGACAGGGGCAACACAGATACGCAGTATTTT.

This clonotype has a count of ten or more. The chain combines TRBV3-1 with TRBJ2-7; D possibly corresponds to TRBD2 (5 bases). This CDR3 is built from 11 residues. V lost 10 bases and J 7 bases, leaving 14 bases between the germline ends. In germline, CDR1 is LGHDT, CDR2 YNNKEL (reference sequence). The CDR3, as DNA: TGTGCCACCGGAGGCTGGGAAGAGCAGTACTTC. Its translation is CATGGWEEQYF.

V and J are TRBV14 and TRBJ2-2; perhaps TRBD1 as D (5 bases). V lost 4 bases and J lost 9, with 12 bases in between. Germline CDR1 and CDR2: SGHDN and FVKESK. There are 13 residues in the CDR3. The CDR3 nucleotides are TGTGCCAGCAGCCCTCAAGGGGTCCGGGAGCTGTTTTTT. This encodes CASSPQGVRELFF.

This sequence joins TRBV11-2 and TRBJ1-3; D gene unclear. Trimming left V 5 bases short and J 0 bases short, with 23 bases between. The CDR3 runs 19 residues. Germline lookup yields CDR1 SGHAT and CDR2 FQNNGV. The CDR3 coding sequence is TGTGCCAGCAGCCCGATCCTCTCTGTCCCGCTGGACTCTGGAAACACCATATATTTT. It is translated as CASSPILSVPLDSGNTIYF.

This clonotype was counted between two and nine times. This chain links TRBV3-1 with TRBJ2-5; 12 bases fit TRBD2. This CDR3 comprises 15 residues. Germline lookup yields CDR1 LGHDT and CDR2 YNNKEL (reference sequence). Trimming cost V 3 bases and J 3 bases; bases outside gene matches: 2. Written as DNA, the CDR3 is TGTGCCAGCAGCCACCGACTAGCGGGGGAAGAGACCCAGTACTTC. It specifies CASSHRLAGEETQYF.

This clonotype occurred a few times. The rearrangement uses TRBV27 and TRBJ2-2; a weak D match, TRBD1 (5 bases). The CDR3 runs to 16 residues. CDR1 and CDR2 from the germline V gene are MNHEY and SMNVEV (reference sequence). V dropped 1 base and J dropped 0 bases, with 9 bases sitting between them. The CDR3 spells CASSLYRIANTGELFF. DNA for the CDR3: TGTGCCAGCAGTTTATACAGGATCGCGAACACCGGGGAGCTGTTTTTT.

This clonotype has only a few counts. The chain recombines TRBV27 with TRBJ2-1, with D uncertain. The CDR3 sequence is 12 residues long. Per germline, CDR1 MNHEY and CDR2 SMNVEV (reference sequence). V shed 5 bases and J shed 10 bases, with 12 bases lying between them. The CDR3: CASSPVVGEQFF. Here the CDR3 DNA reads TGTGCCAGCAGTCCCGTAGTGGGGGAGCAGTTCTTC.

This chain connects TRBV7-2 to TRBJ2-3; TRBD2 might be the D (6 bases). The length of the CDR3 is 14 residues. Germline V gene sequence: CDR1 SGHTA, CDR2 FQGNSA. V lost 6 bases and J lost 2, with 12 bases in between. CDR3 in DNA: TGTGCCAGCAGGGAACTAGCCCACACAGATACGCAGTATTTT. It encodes CASRELAHTDTQYF.

This clonotype occurred many times. The chain couples TRBV9 to TRBJ2-5, with TRBD2 matching over 7 bases. The CDR3 is made up of 14 amino acids. Germline CDR1 reads SGDLS; CDR2 reads YYNGEE. With V trimmed by 4 bases and J by 3 bases, 6 bases remained unmatched. CDR3 bases: TGTGCCAGCAGCAGAACAGCGGGGAAAGAGACCCAGTACTTC. Protein: CASSRTAGKETQYF.

This clonotype was seen at least ten times. The chain recombines TRBV27 with TRBJ1-1; no reliable D call. Looked up from germline, CDR1 is MNHEY and CDR2 is SMNVEV (reference sequence). Trimming left V 3 bases short and J 4 bases short, with 12 bases between. The CDR3 consists of 14 residues. The CDR3 sequence: CASSFGGPVTEAFF. The CDR3 DNA reads as TGTGCCAGCAGTTTCGGCGGCCCAGTCACTGAAGCTTTCTTT.

This clonotype was observed a few times. This rearrangement joins TRBV29-1 to TRBJ2-3; D gene uncertain. V was shortened by 5 bases and J by 1 base, with 4 bases between the two germline ends. CDR3 length: 11 amino acids. Per germline, CDR1 SQVTM and CDR2 ANQGSEA. The CDR3 sequence is CSVLGTDTQYF. DNA of the CDR3: TGCAGCGTTCTAGGCACAGATACGCAGTATTTT.

This clonotype was recorded a few times. The chain carries TRBV19 and TRBJ1-5; D not certain. The CDR3 is 15 residues long. The V gene's germline CDR1 is LNHDA and CDR2 SQIVND (reference sequence). V dropped 7 bases and J dropped 5 bases, with 18 bases sitting between them. The CDR3, as DNA: TGTGCCAGTACCGCGGTTTTCCGCGGCCATCAGCCCCAGCATTTT. Its translation: CASTAVFRGHQPQHF.

This clonotype was recorded a few times. This sequence joins TRBV9 and TRBJ1-2; tentatively, D is TRBD1 (6 bases). The CDR3 sequence is 13 residues long. The germline gives CDR1 SGDLS, CDR2 YYNGEE. V was trimmed by 5 bases and J by 2 bases, leaving 10 bases between them. The CDR3 DNA follows: TGTGCCAGCAGAAGGACAGCGAACTATGGCTACACCTTC. Translation: CASRRTANYGYTF.

In this sample, this clonotype turned up a few times. The chain's CDR3 is CASSLDPGTSGYEQYF. The DNA of the CDR3 is TGTGCCAGCAGTTTAGATCCCGGGACTAGCGGATACGAGCAGTACTTC. The genes are TRBV27 and TRBJ2-7, with TRBD2 matching 11 bases. The length of the CDR3 is 16 residues. Germline CDR1 is MNHEY and CDR2 is SMNVEV (reference sequence). V was clipped by 2 bases and J by 4 bases; unmatched bases: 7.

V is TRBV25-1 and J is TRBJ1-2; 9 bases fit TRBD1. Germline-derived CDR1 and CDR2 are MGHDK and SYGVNS. Trimming at V came to 1 base and at J to 6 bases, leaving 6 bases not matched to a gene. The CDR3 is 15 residues long. Here the CDR3 reads CASSEWDRAGDGYTF. The CDR3 coding sequence is TGTGCCAGCAGTGAATGGGACAGGGCGGGAGATGGCTACACCTTC.

This chain uses TRBV6-2 or TRBV6-3 with TRBJ2-1; 8 nucleotides align to TRBD1. The germline CDR1 and CDR2 sequences are MNHEY and SVGEGT. With V trimmed by 6 bases and J by 11 bases, 12 bases remained unmatched. The CDR3 extends over 14 amino acids. The CDR3 DNA sequence: TGTGCCAGCAGCTCGCAGGGGGCGACGCCCAAGCAGTTCTTC. It encodes CASSSQGATPKQFF.